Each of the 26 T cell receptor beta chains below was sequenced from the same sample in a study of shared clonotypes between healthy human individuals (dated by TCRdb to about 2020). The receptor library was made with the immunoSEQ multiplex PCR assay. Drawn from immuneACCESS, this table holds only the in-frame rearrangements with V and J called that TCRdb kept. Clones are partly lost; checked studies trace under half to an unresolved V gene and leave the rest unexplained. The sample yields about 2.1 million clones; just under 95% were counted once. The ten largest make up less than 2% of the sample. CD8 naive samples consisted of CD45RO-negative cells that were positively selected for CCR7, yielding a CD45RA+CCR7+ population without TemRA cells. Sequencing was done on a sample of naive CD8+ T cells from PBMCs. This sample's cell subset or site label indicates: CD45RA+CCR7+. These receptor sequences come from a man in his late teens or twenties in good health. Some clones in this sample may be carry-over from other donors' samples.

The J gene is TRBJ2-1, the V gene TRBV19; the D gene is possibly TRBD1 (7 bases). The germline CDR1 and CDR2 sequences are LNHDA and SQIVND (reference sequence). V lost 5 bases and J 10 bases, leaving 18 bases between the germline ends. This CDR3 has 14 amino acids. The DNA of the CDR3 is TGTGCCAGTAGTCTACCAAGGGGGCGGGGCGAGCAGTTCTTC. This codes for CASSLPRGRGEQFF.

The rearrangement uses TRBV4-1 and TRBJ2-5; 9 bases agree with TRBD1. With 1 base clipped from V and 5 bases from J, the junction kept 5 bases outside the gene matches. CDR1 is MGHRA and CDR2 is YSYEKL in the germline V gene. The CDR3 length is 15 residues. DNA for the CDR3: TGCGCCAGCAGCCAAGGACAGGGGGTAGGGGAGACCCAGTACTTC. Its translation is CASSQGQGVGETQYF.

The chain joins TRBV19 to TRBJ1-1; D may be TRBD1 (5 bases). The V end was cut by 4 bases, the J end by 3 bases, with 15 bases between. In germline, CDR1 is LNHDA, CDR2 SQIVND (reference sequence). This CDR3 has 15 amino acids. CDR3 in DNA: TGTGCCAGTAGTACATCGAGGGGCGGGTACACTGAAGCTTTCTTT. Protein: CASSTSRGGYTEAFF. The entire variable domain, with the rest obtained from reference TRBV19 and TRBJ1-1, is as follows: DGGITQSPKYLFRKEGQNVTLSCEQNLNHDAMYWYRQDPGQGLRLIYYSQIVNDFQKGDIAEGYSVSREKKESFPLTVTSAQKNPTAFYLCASSTSRGGYTEAFFGQGTRLTVV.

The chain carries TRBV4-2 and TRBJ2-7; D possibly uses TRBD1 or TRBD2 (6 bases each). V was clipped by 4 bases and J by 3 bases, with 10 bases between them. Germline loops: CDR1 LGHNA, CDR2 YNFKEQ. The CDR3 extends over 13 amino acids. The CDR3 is CASSRGTLYEQYF. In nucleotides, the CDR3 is TGTGCCAGCAGCCGCGGGACACTCTACGAGCAGTACTTC.

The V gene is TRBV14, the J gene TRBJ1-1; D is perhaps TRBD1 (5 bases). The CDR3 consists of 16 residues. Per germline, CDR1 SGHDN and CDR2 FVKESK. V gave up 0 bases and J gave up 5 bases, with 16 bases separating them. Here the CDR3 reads CASSQDRDIIGTEAFF. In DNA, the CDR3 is TGTGCCAGCAGCCAAGACAGGGATATTATCGGGACTGAAGCTTTCTTT.

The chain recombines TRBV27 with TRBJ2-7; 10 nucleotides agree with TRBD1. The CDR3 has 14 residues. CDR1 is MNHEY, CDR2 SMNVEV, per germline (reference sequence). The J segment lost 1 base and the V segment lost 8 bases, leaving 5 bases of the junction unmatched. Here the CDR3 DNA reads TGTGCCAGCGGAGGGGGACAGGGGTCCTACGAGCAGTACTTC. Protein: CASGGGQGSYEQYF.

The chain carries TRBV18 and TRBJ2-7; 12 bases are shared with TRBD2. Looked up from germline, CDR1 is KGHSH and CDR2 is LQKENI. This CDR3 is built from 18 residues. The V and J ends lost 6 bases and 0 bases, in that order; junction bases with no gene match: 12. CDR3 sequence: CASSLTGTSGYSSYEQYF. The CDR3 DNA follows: TGTGCCAGCTCGCTCACCGGGACTAGCGGGTATAGCTCCTACGAGCAGTACTTC.

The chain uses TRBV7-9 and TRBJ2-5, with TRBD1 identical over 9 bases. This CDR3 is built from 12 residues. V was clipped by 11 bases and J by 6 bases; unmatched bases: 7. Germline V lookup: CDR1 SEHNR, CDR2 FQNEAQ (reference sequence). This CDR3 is CAPPGTGKTQYF. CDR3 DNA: TGTGCCCCTCCGGGGACAGGGAAGACCCAGTACTTC.

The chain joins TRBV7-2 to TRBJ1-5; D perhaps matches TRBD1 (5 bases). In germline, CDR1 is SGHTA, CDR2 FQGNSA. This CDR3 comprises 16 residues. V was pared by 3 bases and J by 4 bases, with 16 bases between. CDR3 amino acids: CASSLRITKGNQPQHF. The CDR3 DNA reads TGTGCCAGCAGCTTGAGGATTACTAAGGGGAATCAGCCCCAGCATTTT.

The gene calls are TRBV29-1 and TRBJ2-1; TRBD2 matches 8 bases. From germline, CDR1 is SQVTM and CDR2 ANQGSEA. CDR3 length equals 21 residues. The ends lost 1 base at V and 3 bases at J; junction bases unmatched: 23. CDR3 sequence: CSVEAPYGSGRRGSGYNEQFF. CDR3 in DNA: TGCAGCGTTGAAGCCCCCTACGGGAGCGGGAGAAGGGGAAGTGGCTACAATGAGCAGTTCTTC.

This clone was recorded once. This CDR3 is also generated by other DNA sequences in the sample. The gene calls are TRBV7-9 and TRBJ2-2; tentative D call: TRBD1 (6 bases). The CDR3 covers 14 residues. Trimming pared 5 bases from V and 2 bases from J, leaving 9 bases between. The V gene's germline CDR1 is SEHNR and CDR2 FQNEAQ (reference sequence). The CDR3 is CASSPRGNTGELFF. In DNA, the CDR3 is TGTGCCAGCAGCCCCAGGGGTAACACCGGGGAGCTGTTTTTT.

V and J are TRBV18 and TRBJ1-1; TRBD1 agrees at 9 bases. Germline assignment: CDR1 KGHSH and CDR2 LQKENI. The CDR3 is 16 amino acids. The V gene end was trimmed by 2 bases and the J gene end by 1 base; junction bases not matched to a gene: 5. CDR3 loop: CASSPTKGQGNTEAFF. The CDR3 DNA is TGTGCCAGCTCACCAACAAAGGGACAGGGGAACACTGAAGCTTTCTTT.

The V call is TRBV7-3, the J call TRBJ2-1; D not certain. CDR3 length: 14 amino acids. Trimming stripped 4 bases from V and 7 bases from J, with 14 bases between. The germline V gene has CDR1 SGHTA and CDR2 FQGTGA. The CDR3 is CASSSRGGINEQFF. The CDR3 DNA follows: TGTGCCAGCAGCTCACGAGGCGGTATAAATGAGCAGTTCTTC.

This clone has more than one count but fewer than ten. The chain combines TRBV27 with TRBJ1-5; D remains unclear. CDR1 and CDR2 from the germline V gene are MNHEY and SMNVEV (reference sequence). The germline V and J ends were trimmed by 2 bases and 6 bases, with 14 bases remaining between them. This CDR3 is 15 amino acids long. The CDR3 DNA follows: TGTGCCAGCAGTTTAAATTCCCCTTTGGGTCAGCCCCAGCATTTT. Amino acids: CASSLNSPLGQPQHF.

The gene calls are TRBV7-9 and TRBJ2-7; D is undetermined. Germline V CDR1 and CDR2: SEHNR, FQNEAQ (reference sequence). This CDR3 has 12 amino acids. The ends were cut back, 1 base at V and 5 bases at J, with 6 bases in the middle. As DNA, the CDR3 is TGTGCCAGCAGCTTAGGCCCTGACGAGCAGTACTTC. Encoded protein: CASSLGPDEQYF.

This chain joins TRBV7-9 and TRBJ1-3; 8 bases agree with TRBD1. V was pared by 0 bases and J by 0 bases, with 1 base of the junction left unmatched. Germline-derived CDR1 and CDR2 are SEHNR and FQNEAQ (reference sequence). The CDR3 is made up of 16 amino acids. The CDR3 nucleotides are TGTGCCAGCAGCTTAGCGGGACAGGACTCTGGAAACACCATATATTTT. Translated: CASSLAGQDSGNTIYF.

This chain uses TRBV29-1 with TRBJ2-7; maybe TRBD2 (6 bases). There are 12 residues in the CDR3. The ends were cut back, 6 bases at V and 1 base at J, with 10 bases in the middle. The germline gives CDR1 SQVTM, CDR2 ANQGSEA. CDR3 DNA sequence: TGCAGCGTAACGGGAGAGTCCTACGAGCAGTACTTC. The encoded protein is CSVTGESYEQYF.

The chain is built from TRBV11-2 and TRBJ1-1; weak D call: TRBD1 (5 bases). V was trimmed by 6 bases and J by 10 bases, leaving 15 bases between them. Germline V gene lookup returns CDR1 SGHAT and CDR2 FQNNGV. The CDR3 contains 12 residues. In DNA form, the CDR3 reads TGTGCCAGCAGTACCCCGGGGCTGGGAGCTTTCTTT. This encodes CASSTPGLGAFF.

The DNA for the CDR3 is TGTGCCAGCAGTTTAGTGGGGACTAGCAGGCGCACAGATACGCAGTATTTT. Translation gives CASSLVGTSRRTDTQYF. The rearrangement uses TRBV27 and TRBJ2-3; TRBD2 matches 9 bases. The CDR3 loop spans 17 amino acids. Germline V gives CDR1 MNHEY, CDR2 SMNVEV (reference sequence). V was pared by 2 bases and J by 1 base, with 7 bases of the junction left unmatched.

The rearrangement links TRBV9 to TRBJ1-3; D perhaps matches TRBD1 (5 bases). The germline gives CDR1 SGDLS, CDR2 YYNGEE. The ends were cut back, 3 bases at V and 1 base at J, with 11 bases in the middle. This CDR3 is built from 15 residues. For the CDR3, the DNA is TGTGCCAGCAGCGGGGGCCTGGGTTCTGGAAACACCATATATTTT. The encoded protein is CASSGGLGSGNTIYF.

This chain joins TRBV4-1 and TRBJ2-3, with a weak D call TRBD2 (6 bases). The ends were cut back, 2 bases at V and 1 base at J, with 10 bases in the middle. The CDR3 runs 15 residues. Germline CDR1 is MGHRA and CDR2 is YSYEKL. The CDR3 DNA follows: TGCGCCAGCAGCCAATGGCCTAGCGGCACAGATACGCAGTATTTT. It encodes CASSQWPSGTDTQYF.

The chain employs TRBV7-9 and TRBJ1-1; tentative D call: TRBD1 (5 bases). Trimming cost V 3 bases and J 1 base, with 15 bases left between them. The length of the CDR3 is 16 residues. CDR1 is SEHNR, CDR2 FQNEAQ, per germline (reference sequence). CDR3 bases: TGTGCCAGCAGCTTTCCCCTGTCCAGGGAGAACACTGAAGCTTTCTTT. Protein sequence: CASSFPLSRENTEAFF.

CDR3 DNA: TGTGCCAGCAGCTTAGTCGGTCTATTGCACCGGGGCTACACCTTC. This codes for CASSLVGLLHRGYTF. V and J are TRBV7-9 and TRBJ1-2; the D is unclear. Deletions cut 1 base from V and 8 bases from J, with 17 bases between. CDR3 length equals 15 residues. Germline-derived CDR1 and CDR2 are SEHNR and FQNEAQ (reference sequence). Complete variable domain (other parts from reference TRBV7-9 and TRBJ1-2): DTGVSQNPRHKITKRGQNVTFRCDPISEHNRLYWYRQTLGQGPEFLTYFQNEAQLEKSRLLSDRFSAERPKGSFSTLEIQRTEQGDSAMYLCASSLVGLLHRGYTFGSGTRLTVV.

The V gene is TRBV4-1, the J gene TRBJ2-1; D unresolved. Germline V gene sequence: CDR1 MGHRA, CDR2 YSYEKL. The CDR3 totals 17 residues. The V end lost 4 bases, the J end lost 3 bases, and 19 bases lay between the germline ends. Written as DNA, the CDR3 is TGCGCCAGCAGCCTACTGGCCCTAGACTCCTACTACAATGAGCAGTTCTTC. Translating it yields CASSLLALDSYYNEQFF.

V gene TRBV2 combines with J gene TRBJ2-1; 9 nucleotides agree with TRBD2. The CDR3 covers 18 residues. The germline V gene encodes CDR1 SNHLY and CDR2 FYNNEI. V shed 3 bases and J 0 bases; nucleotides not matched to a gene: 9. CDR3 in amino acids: CASSDLPRLAASYNEQFF. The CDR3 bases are TGTGCCAGCAGTGATCTTCCCAGACTAGCGGCCTCCTACAATGAGCAGTTCTTC. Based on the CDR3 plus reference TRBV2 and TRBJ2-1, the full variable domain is EPEVTQTPSHQVTQMGQEVILRCVPISNHLYFYWYRQILGQKVEFLVSFYNNEISEKSEIFDDQFSVERPDGSNFTLKIRSTKLEDSAMYFCASSDLPRLAASYNEQFFGPGTRLTVL.

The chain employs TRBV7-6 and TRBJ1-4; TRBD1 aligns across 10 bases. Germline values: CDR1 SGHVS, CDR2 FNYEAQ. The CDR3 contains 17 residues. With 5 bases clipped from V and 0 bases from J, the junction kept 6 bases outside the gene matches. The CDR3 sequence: CASSQDRGRATNEKLFF. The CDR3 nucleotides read TGTGCCAGCAGCCAGGACAGGGGGAGGGCAACTAATGAAAAACTGTTTTTT.